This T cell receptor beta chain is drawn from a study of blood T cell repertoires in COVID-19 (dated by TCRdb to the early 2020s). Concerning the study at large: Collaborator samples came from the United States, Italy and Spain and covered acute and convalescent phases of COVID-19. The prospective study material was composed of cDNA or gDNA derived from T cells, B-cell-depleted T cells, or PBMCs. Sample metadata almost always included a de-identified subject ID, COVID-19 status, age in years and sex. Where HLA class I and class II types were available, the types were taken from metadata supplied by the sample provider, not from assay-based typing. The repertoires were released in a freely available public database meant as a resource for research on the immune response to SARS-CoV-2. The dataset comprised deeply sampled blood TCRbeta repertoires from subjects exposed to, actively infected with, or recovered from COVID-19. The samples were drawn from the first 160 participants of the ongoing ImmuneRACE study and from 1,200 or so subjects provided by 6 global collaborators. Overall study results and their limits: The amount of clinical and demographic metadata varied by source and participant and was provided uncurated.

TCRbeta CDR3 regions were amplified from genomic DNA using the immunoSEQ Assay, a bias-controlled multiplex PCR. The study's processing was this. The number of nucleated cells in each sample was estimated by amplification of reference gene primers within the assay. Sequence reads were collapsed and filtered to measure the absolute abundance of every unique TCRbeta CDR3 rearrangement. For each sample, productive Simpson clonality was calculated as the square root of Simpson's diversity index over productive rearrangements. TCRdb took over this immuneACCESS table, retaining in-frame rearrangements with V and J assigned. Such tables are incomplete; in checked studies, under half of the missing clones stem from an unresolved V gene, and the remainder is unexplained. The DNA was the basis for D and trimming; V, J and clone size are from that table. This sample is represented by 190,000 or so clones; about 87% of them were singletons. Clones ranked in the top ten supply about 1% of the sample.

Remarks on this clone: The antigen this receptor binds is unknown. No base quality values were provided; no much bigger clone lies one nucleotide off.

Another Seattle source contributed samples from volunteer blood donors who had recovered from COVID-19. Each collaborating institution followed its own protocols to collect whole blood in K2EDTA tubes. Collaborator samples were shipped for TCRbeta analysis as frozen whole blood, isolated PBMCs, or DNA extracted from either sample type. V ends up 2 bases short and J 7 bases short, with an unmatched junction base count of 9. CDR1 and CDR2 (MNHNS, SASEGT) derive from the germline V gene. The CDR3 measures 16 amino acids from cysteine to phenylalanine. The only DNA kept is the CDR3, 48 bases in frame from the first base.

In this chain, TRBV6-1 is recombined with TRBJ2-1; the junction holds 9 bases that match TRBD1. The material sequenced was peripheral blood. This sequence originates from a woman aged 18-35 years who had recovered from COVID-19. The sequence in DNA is TGTGCCAGCAGTGAAATTCCGGGACAGGGAGGGAATGAGCAGTTCTTC. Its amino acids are CASSEIPGQGGNEQFF.